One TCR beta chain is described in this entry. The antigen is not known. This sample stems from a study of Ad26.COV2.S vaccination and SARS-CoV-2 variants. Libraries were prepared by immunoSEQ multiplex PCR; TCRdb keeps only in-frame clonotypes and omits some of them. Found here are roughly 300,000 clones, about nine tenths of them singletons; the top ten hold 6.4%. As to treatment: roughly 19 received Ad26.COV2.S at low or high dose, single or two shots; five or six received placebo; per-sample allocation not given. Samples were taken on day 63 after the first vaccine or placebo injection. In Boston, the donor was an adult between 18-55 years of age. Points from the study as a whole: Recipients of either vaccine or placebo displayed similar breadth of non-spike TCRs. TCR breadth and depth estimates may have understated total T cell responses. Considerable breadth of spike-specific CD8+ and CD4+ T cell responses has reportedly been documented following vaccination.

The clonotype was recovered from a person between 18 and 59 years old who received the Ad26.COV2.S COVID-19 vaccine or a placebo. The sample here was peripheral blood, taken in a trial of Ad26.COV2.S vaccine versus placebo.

The CDR3 sequence: CASSSIFWGEDTEAFF. The DNA for the CDR3 is TGTGCCAGCAGTTCCATCTTTTGGGGAGAGGACACTGAAGCTTTCTTT. The V gene is TRBV6-2 or TRBV6-3, the J gene TRBJ1-1, with D hard to call. Germline V gives CDR1 MNHEY, CDR2 SVGEGT. The V end lost 4 bases, the J end lost 3 bases, and 18 bases lay between the germline ends. The CDR3 length is 16 residues.